This T cell receptor (beta chain) was profiled in a study of CD8 T cells in ankylosing spondylitis. Findings and caveats of the study: Disease-linked clones reportedly showed significant enrichment in matched ankylosing spondylitis synovial fluid. Roughly 8 highly homologous variants formed a TCR beta motif that appeared characteristic of ankylosing spondylitis blood.

As concerns this clonotype: Its specificity is not known.

The CDR3 spans 15 residues. Trimming took off 8 bases at V and 0 bases at J, with 14 bases between the two ends. CDR1 is MDHEN, CDR2 SYDVKM, per germline. TCRdb recomputed calls from the 5' RACE reads with MiXCR, one row per CDR3 protein. This repertoire shows 250,000 to 400,000 distinct CDR3 sequences, more than 9% found once; its top ten account for around 10%. The chain couples TRBV28 to TRBJ1-3, with D possibly being TRBD1 (5 bases). The sequenced material came from blood, either unsorted or a sorted T cell fraction (not recorded which). The TCR sequence derives from a female donor with ankylosing spondylitis or in good health (not recorded which). CDR3 in DNA: TGTGCCAGCGCGGCACAGGTCGTCTCTGGAAACACCATATATTTT. Its protein is CASAAQVVSGNTIYF. The whole variable domain, remainder taken from reference TRBV28 and TRBJ1-3, is DVKVTQSSRYLVKRTGEKVFLECVQDMDHENMFWYRQDPGLGLRLIYFSYDVKMKEKGDIPEGYSVSREKKERFSLILESASTNQTSMYLCASAAQVVSGNTIYFGEGSWLTVV.